This T cell receptor (beta chain) was obtained from a study of blood T cell repertoires in COVID-19. Study at large: Donors in the United States, Italy and Spain gave samples during acute or convalescent COVID-19. Sample material is recorded as cDNA or gDNA derived from T cells, B-cell-depleted T cells, or PBMCs.

In the source study's methods: The authors estimated nucleated cell counts from reference gene primer amplification. Measured with immunoSEQ multiplex PCR; TCRdb has only the in-frame clones, and not every one. V and J calls and clone size are those listed in that table; D and trimming were worked out from the DNA. The sample comprises 150,000 to 200,000 clones, about 88% of which are singletons, and around 7% rests with the top ten. What was sequenced was peripheral blood. The receptor's source is a woman aged 80 or older in a cohort sampled during active or convalescent COVID-19.

As DNA, the CDR3 is TGCGCCAGCAGCCTAACAGGGGTAAAGAACACTGAAGCTTTCTTT. It codes for CASSLTGVKNTEAFF. The J gene is TRBJ1-1, the V gene TRBV5-1; TRBD1 matches at 7 bases. The germline V gene encodes CDR1 SGHRS and CDR2 YFSETQ. Trimming removed 4 bases from V and 1 base from J; junction bases left unmatched: 7. This CDR3 is built from 15 residues.